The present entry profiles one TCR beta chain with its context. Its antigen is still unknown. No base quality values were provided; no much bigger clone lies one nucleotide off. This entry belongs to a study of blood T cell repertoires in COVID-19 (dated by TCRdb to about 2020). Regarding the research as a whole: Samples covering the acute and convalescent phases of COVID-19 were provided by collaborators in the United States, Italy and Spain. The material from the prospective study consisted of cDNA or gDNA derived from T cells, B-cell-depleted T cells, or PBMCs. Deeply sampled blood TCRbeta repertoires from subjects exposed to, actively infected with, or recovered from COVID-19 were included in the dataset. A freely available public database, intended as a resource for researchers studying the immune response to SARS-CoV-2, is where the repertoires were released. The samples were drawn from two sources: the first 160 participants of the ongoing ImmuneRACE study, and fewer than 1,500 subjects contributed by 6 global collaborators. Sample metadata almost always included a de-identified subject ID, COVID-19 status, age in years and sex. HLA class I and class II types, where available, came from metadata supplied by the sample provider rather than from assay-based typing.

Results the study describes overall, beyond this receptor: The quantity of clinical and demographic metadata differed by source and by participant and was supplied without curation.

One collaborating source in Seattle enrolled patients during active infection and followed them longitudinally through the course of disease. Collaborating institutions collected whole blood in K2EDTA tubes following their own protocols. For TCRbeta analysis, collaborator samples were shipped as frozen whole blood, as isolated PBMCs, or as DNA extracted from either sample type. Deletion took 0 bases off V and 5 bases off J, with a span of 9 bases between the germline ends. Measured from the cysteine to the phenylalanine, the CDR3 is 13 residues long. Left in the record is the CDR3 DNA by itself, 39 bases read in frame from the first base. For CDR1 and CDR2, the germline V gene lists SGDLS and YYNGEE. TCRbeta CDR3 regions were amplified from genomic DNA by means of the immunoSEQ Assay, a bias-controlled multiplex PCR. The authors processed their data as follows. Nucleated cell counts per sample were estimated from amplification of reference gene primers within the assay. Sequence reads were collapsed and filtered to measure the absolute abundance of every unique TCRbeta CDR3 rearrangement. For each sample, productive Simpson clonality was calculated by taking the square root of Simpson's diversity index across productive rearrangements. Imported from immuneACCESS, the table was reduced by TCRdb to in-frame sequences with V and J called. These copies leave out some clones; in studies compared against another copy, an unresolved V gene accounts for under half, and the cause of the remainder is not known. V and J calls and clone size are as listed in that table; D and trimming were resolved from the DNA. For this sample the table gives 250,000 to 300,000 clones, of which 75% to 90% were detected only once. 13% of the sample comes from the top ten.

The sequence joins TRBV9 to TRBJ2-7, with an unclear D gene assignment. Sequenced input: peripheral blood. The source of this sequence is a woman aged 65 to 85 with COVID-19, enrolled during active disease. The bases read TGTGCCAGCAGCGTAGACCAGGCCCACGAGCAGTACTTC. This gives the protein CASSVDQAHEQYF.